One sample yielded the 15 T cell receptor beta chains listed below, sequenced in a study of graft-versus-host responses after intestinal transplantation. The data were produced by immunoSEQ multiplex PCR, yet TCRdb's version contains in-frame clones alone and is incomplete. The repertoire holds over 100,000 clones, roughly 96% seen once, with over 2.5% in the top ten. Their antigens are not known. Source: unstimulated CD8+ T cells sorted from spleen or lymph node cells, taken before intestinal transplant. These receptors were taken from a human donor who received an intestinal transplant.

This sequence joins TRBV28 and TRBJ2-3, with TRBD1 matching 11 bases. The V gene end was trimmed by 4 bases and the J gene end by 9 bases; junction bases not matched to a gene: 18. Germline V gene data show CDR1 as MDHEN and CDR2 as SYDVKM. This CDR3 region has 18 residues. The CDR3 region is CASSSANSGTGGKGTQYF. CDR3 nucleotide sequence: TGTGCCAGCAGTTCAGCGAATTCCGGGACAGGGGGAAAGGGGACGCAGTATTTT.

This rearrangement joins TRBV6-1 to TRBJ1-5; D not certain. This CDR3 spans 14 amino acids. Per germline, CDR1 MNHNS and CDR2 SASEGT. V lost 2 bases and J lost 7, with 12 bases in between. The CDR3, as DNA: TGTGCCAGCAGTGAATGGGCCCACGGGCAGCCCCAGCATTTT. Its translation is CASSEWAHGQPQHF.

The V gene is TRBV25-1, the J gene TRBJ2-1; D gene uncertain. Trimming removed 6 bases at V and 4 bases at J, with 16 bases between. Germline loops: CDR1 MGHDK, CDR2 SYGVNS. The CDR3 runs to 15 residues. CDR3 DNA sequence: TGTGCCAGCAGCCCTGAGGTAGGGATATACAATGAGCAGTTCTTC. Translation gives CASSPEVGIYNEQFF.

The chain uses TRBV28 and TRBJ2-2; D is perhaps TRBD2 (7 bases). The ends were cut back, 5 bases at V and 6 bases at J, with 10 bases in the middle. Germline CDR1 and CDR2: MDHEN and SYDVKM. The CDR3 is 13 residues long. The CDR3, as DNA: TGTGCCAGCAGTCTAGGGGGGGCCGGGGAGCTGTTTTTT. It translates to CASSLGGAGELFF.

The rearrangement joins TRBV19 to TRBJ2-7; D may be TRBD2 (6 bases). The CDR3 spans 17 residues. V was cut by 5 bases and J by 0 bases, with 20 bases left in between. Germline CDR1 reads LNHDA; CDR2 reads SQIVND (reference sequence). The DNA of the CDR3 is TGTGCCAGTAGTTATCATATGGACGGGAGATCCTCCTACGAGCAGTACTTC. Translation: CASSYHMDGRSSYEQYF.

Details on this clone: Other nucleotide sequences from this sample produce the same CDR3. V is TRBV4-3 and J is TRBJ2-7; D is perhaps TRBD2 (5 bases). The CDR3 has 14 residues. V lost 1 base and J 2 bases, leaving 9 bases between the germline ends. The germline gives CDR1 LGHNA, CDR2 YSLEER. The CDR3 is CASSQGGGPYEQYF. The DNA of the CDR3 is TGCGCCAGCAGCCAAGGCGGAGGTCCCTACGAGCAGTACTTC.

This chain uses TRBV29-1 with TRBJ1-4, with D possibly TRBD1 on 5 matching bases. Germline CDR1 SQVTM, CDR2 ANQGSEA. The CDR3 has 13 residues. V was cut by 3 bases and J by 4 bases, with 9 bases left in between. The CDR3 coding sequence is TGCAGCGTTGAGGGGGGTAGTAATGAAAAACTGTTTTTT. Its protein product is CSVEGGSNEKLFF. The whole variable domain, remainder taken from reference TRBV29-1 and TRBJ1-4, is SAVISQKPSRDICQRGTSLTIQCQVDSQVTMMFWYRQQPGQSLTLIATANQGSEATYESGFVIDKFPISRPNLTFSTLTVSNMSPEDSSIYLCSVEGGSNEKLFFGSGTQLSVL.

This rearrangement joins TRBV5-6 to TRBJ1-6, with D possibly matching TRBD1 (5 bases). The ends were cut back, 4 bases at V and 8 bases at J, with 16 bases in the middle. Looked up from germline, CDR1 is SGHDT and CDR2 is YYEEEE. CDR3 length: 15 amino acids. The CDR3 DNA reads as TGTGCCAGCAGCCTCGCAGGGTTAATAGATTCACCCCTCCACTTT. Translation: CASSLAGLIDSPLHF.

The chain has TRBV5-6 and TRBJ2-5; 8 positions match TRBD2. The V gene end was trimmed by 5 bases and the J gene end by 3 bases; junction bases not matched to a gene: 12. The germline V gene encodes CDR1 SGHDT and CDR2 YYEEEE. The CDR3 length is 16 residues. The CDR3 here is CASSFLLAENKETQYF. DNA of the CDR3: TGTGCCAGCAGTTTTTTACTAGCGGAAAACAAAGAGACCCAGTACTTC.

The chain couples TRBV4-1 to TRBJ2-7; TRBD2 matches 10 bases. Per germline, CDR1 MGHRA and CDR2 YSYEKL. V trimming: 4 bases; J trimming: 5 bases; junction bases outside the gene matches: 11. This CDR3 has 16 amino acids. The CDR3 region is CASSPGGSGRSNEQYF. CDR3 DNA sequence: TGCGCCAGCAGCCCTGGGGGTAGCGGGAGGTCCAACGAGCAGTACTTC.

The V and J genes are TRBV27 and TRBJ2-7; 8 nucleotides line up with TRBD2. Germline CDR1 and CDR2: MNHEY and SMNVEV (reference sequence). The CDR3 is made up of 16 amino acids. With 8 bases clipped from V and 5 bases from J, the junction kept 17 bases outside the gene matches. The CDR3 spells CASANHPGLGVNEQYF. The CDR3 nucleotides read TGTGCCAGCGCCAATCACCCGGGACTAGGAGTTAACGAGCAGTACTTC.

The chain combines TRBV28 with TRBJ2-3; D possibly corresponds to TRBD1 (6 bases). CDR3 length: 17 residues. Germline lookup yields CDR1 MDHEN and CDR2 SYDVKM. V was trimmed by 5 bases and J by 2 bases, leaving 20 bases between them. The CDR3 DNA sequence: TGTGCCAGCAGTACCCCTGAGGGGGTTCTCCCCACAGATACGCAGTATTTT. It translates to CASSTPEGVLPTDTQYF.

This chain joins TRBV7-6 and TRBJ2-6, with TRBD1 as a possible D gene (6 bases). Germline V gene lookup returns CDR1 SGHVS and CDR2 FNYEAQ. V lost 5 bases to trimming and J lost 3 bases, with 11 bases between them. The CDR3 covers 15 residues. CDR3 bases: TGTGCCAGCAGCCAGAGGGGGAGTGGGGCCAACGTCCTGACTTTC. It yields the protein CASSQRGSGANVLTF.

The V call is TRBV7-6, the J call TRBJ1-3; TRBD1 might be the D (6 bases). The CDR3 consists of 15 residues. Trimming pared 2 bases from V and 5 bases from J, leaving 13 bases between. Germline V lookup: CDR1 SGHVS, CDR2 FNYEAQ. The CDR3: CASSLIGGARNTIYF. The CDR3 DNA reads TGTGCCAGCAGCTTAATTGGGGGCGCGAGAAACACCATATATTTT.

The chain uses TRBV15 and TRBJ2-4, with D perhaps given as TRBD1 or TRBD2 (5 bases each). CDR1 and CDR2 (germline): LNHNV, YYDKDF (reference sequence). The CDR3 length is 15 residues. Between the trimmed V and J ends, which lost 2 bases and 6 bases, there was a span of 14 bases. The CDR3 DNA reads TGTGCCACCAGCAGAAGGGGACCCTCAATAAACATTCAGTACTTC. It encodes CATSRRGPSINIQYF.